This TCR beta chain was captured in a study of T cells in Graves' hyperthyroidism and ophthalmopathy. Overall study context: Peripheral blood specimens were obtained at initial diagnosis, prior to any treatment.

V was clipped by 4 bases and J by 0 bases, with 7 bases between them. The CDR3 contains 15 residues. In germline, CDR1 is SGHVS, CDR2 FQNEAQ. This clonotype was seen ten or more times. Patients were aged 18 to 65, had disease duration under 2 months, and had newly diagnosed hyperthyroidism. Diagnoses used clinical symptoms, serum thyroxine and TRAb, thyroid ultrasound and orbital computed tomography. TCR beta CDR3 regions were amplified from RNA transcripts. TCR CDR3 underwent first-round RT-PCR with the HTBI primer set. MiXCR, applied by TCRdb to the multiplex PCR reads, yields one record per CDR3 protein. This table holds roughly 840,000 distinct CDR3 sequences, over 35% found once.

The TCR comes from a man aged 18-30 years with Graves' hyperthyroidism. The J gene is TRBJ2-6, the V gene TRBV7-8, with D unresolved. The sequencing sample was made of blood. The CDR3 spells CASSSGSSGANVLTF. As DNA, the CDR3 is TGTGCCAGCAGCTCCGGTAGCTCTGGGGCCAACGTCCTGACTTTC. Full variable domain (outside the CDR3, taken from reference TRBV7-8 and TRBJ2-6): GAGVSQSPRYKVAKRGQDVALRCDPISGHVSLFWYQQALGQGPEFLTYFQNEAQLDKSGLPSDRFFAERPEGSVSTLKIQRTQQEDSAVYLCASSSGSSGANVLTFGAGSRLTVL.